This TCR beta chain was sequenced in a study of T cells in narcolepsy. Study-wide results and limits: Comparing one patient's CSF and blood CD4+ clonotypes highlighted HCRT- and TRIB2-specific autoreactive clonotypes. Reportedly, autoreactive clonotypes were serially detected in patients' blood but not controls'.

Germline-derived CDR1 and CDR2 are LNHDA and SQIVND (reference sequence). CDR3 length: 16 amino acids. V shed 4 bases and J 5 bases; nucleotides not matched to a gene: 6. Only in-frame clones appear in the TCRdb table, and some are missing; sequencing was by immunoSEQ multiplex PCR. The sample lists hundreds of clones, less than 35% occurring once. This clone appeared a few times. Its target is unknown. The source of this sequence is a human donor with narcolepsy. Sequences were obtained from cultured CD4+ T cells from cerebrospinal fluid. The chain combines TRBV19 with TRBJ2-5; 14 positions match TRBD2. DNA of the CDR3: TGTGCCAGTAGTAGAGGGACTAGCGGGGGCCCGGAGACCCAGTACTTC. Translation: CASSRGTSGGPETQYF. The variable domain in full, completed from reference TRBV19 and TRBJ2-5, reads DGGITQSPKYLFRKEGQNVTLSCEQNLNHDAMYWYRQDPGQGLRLIYYSQIVNDFQKGDIAEGYSVSREKKESFPLTVTSAQKNPTAFYLCASSRGTSGGPETQYFGPGTRLLVL.